The next 32 T cell receptor beta chains were all read from a single sample in a study of blood T cells in healthy people across ages. The second PCR ran about 6 to 12 cycles with a sample-barcoded 5' primer and J-beta primers. TCRdb redid the calling of the 5' RACE reads with MiXCR, one entry per CDR3 protein. The profile covers about 1.4 million distinct CDR3 sequences, with around 59% appearing a single time and roughly 6.3% taken by the ten largest. The source material was blood. Receptors originate from a man younger than 35 in good health.

The chain uses TRBV6-5 and TRBJ2-5; possible D gene TRBD1, 6 bases. The J call may be faulty, since TRBJ2-7 better matches the DNA end. Germline V CDR1 and CDR2: MNHEY, SVGAGI. The CDR3 totals 14 residues. The CDR3 DNA sequence: TGTGCCAGCAGACCCGCCGGGACAACCTACGAGCAGTACTTC. Translated: CASRPAGTTYEQYF.

This chain connects TRBV4-2 to TRBJ1-1; D is unresolved. Germline V lookup: CDR1 LGHNA, CDR2 YNFKEQ. Trimming took 4 bases from V and 2 from J, leaving 14 bases between them. CDR3 size: 15 residues. Written as DNA, the CDR3 is TGTGCCAGCAGCCCCCGAACCTTGTTTAACACTGAAGCTTTCTTT. It translates to CASSPRTLFNTEAFF.

This clonotype was recorded once. The chain links TRBV6-4 to TRBJ1-1; no clear D gene. The CDR3 runs to 13 residues. In germline, CDR1 is MRHNA, CDR2 SNTAGT. Trimming took 0 bases from V and 8 from J, leaving 10 bases between them. CDR3 sequence reads: CASSDSGRSEAFF. In DNA form, the CDR3 reads TGTGCCAGCAGTGACTCAGGACGGTCGGAAGCTTTCTTT.

The chain is built from TRBV7-2 and TRBJ2-5, with TRBD2 as a possible D gene (7 bases). TRBJ2-7 explains the end of the DNA better; the J call may be wrong. The CDR3 has 15 amino acids. Looked up from germline, CDR1 is SGHTA and CDR2 is FQGNSA. CDR3 loop: CASSWWGGRTYEQYF. The CDR3 nucleotides read TGTGCCAGCAGCTGGTGGGGGGGCAGGACCTACGAGCAGTACTTC.

The chain recombines TRBV27 with TRBJ2-1; D ambiguous. V was trimmed by 5 bases and J by 3 bases, leaving 8 bases between them. The CDR3 consists of 13 residues. Germline V lookup: CDR1 MNHEY, CDR2 SMNVEV (reference sequence). The chain's CDR3 is CASSPANYNEQFF. The CDR3, as DNA: TGTGCCAGCAGTCCTGCGAACTACAATGAGCAGTTCTTC.

A few counts support this clonotype. The rearrangement joins TRBV15 to TRBJ2-1; TRBD1 matches at 9 bases. In germline, CDR1 is LNHNV, CDR2 YYDKDF (reference sequence). CDR3 size: 15 residues. The junction had 9 bases not matched to a gene; V was cut back by 5 bases and J by 7 bases. This CDR3 is CATSEDRGGANEQFF. DNA for the CDR3: TGTGCCACCAGCGAGGACAGGGGAGGTGCAAATGAGCAGTTCTTC.

The CDR3 sequence: CASRDRGLADTQYF. CDR3 bases: TGTGCCAGCAGGGACAGGGGGCTCGCAGATACGCAGTATTTT. This chain joins TRBV6-1 and TRBJ2-3; 11 positions agree with TRBD1. CDR1 and CDR2 from the germline V gene are MNHNS and SASEGT. The CDR3 totals 14 residues. Unmatched junction bases numbered 3, after V lost 6 bases and J lost 4 bases.

The chain couples TRBV20-1 to TRBJ2-1; 8 bases map to TRBD2. Germline CDR1 DFQATT, CDR2 SNEGSKA (reference sequence). The CDR3 covers 14 residues. The V gene end was trimmed by 3 bases and the J gene end by 1 base; junction bases not matched to a gene: 2. The CDR3 DNA reads TGCAGTGCTAGCGGGGGGGAGTCCTACAATGAGCAGTTCTTC. This translates into CSASGGESYNEQFF.

As to this clonotype: One end of the junction is discordant with germline, which a read error may explain. This CDR3 is CSCQGQGAILRYDYTF. The CDR3 nucleotides are TGCAGTTGTCAAGGACAGGGTGCGATACTCCGCTATGACTACACCTTC. This rearrangement joins TRBV20-1 to TRBJ1-2; 8 nucleotides match TRBD1. This CDR3 comprises 16 residues. CDR1 is DFQATT, CDR2 SNEGSKA, per germline (reference sequence).

The chain recombines TRBV9 with TRBJ1-2, with D perhaps matching TRBD1 (5 bases). V dropped 4 bases and J dropped 1 base, with 17 bases sitting between them. The CDR3 extends over 16 amino acids. Germline V gives CDR1 SGDLS, CDR2 YYNGEE. This CDR3 is CASSSTSGTLNYGYTF. CDR3 DNA: TGTGCCAGCAGCTCCACCTCCGGGACCCTTAACTATGGCTACACCTTC.

This clonotype showed up just a few times. V is TRBV4-2 and J is TRBJ1-2; D may be TRBD1 (5 bases). The ends were cut back, 0 bases at V and 3 bases at J, with 11 bases in the middle. CDR3 size: 15 residues. Germline values: CDR1 LGHNA, CDR2 YNFKEQ. CDR3 nucleotide sequence: TGTGCCAGCAGCCAAGAGGAAAGGGGATACTATGGCTACACCTTC. It specifies CASSQEERGYYGYTF.

For the CDR3, the DNA is TGTGCCAGCAGTTCAGCGACTAGCGGGGGGCCCATCACCGGGGAGCTGTTTTTT. This sequence encodes CASSSATSGGPITGELFF. The V call is TRBV6-2 or TRBV6-3, the J call TRBJ2-2; TRBD2 matches 13 bases. There are 18 residues in the CDR3. Looked up from germline, CDR1 is MNHEY and CDR2 is SVGEGT. The J segment lost 4 bases and the V segment lost 4 bases, leaving 9 bases of the junction unmatched.

The V and J genes are TRBV5-5 and TRBJ1-6, with D tentatively TRBD1 (5 bases). Germline V gene data show CDR1 as SGHKS and CDR2 as YYEKEE (reference sequence). The ends were cut back, 4 bases at V and 7 bases at J, with 18 bases in the middle. CDR3 length equals 16 residues. CDR3: CASSPMGGSRNSPLHF. CDR3 coding DNA: TGTGCCAGCAGCCCAATGGGGGGATCTCGGAATTCACCCCTCCACTTT.

This clonotype was seen a handful of times. The gene calls are TRBV20-1 and TRBJ2-1; 9 bases align to TRBD2. The trim removed 5 bases at V and 8 bases at J, leaving 13 bases unmatched. Germline CDR1 DFQATT, CDR2 SNEGSKA (reference sequence). The CDR3 loop spans 15 amino acids. Here the CDR3 reads CSADTSSGKEDEQFF. CDR3 nucleotide sequence: TGCAGTGCTGATACCTCTAGCGGGAAGGAGGATGAGCAGTTCTTC.

The chain recombines TRBV28 with TRBJ2-5, with 7 bases matching TRBD2. The junction had 6 bases not matched to a gene; V was cut back by 3 bases and J by 5 bases. The CDR3 runs to 14 residues. The germline V gene encodes CDR1 MDHEN and CDR2 SYDVKM. CDR3 region: CASSFLSGRETQYF. For the CDR3, the DNA is TGTGCCAGCAGTTTTTTATCCGGGAGGGAGACCCAGTACTTC.

The rearrangement links TRBV9 to TRBJ2-1; D could derive from TRBD1 or TRBD2 (5 bases each). CDR1 is SGDLS and CDR2 is YYNGEE in the germline V gene. The length of the CDR3 is 15 residues. The V end lost 3 bases, the J end lost 7 bases, and 17 bases lay between the germline ends. CDR3 residues: CASSDPRVRGNEQFF. The DNA for the CDR3 is TGTGCCAGCAGCGATCCCCGGGTGAGGGGAAATGAGCAGTTCTTC.

This clonotype has only one observation. V and J are TRBV12-3 or TRBV12-4 and TRBJ1-1; tentative D call: TRBD1 (6 bases). Between the trimmed V and J ends, which lost 6 bases and 3 bases, there was a span of 14 bases. The CDR3 has 14 amino acids. The CDR3 coding sequence is TGTGCCAGCAGCCCGACAGGAACCCACACTGAAGCTTTCTTT. This translates into CASSPTGTHTEAFF.

A remark on this clonotype: Compared with germline, one end of the junction differs, possibly owing to a read error. CDR3 residues: CAINEGAESGANVLTF. For the CDR3, the DNA is TGTGCCATCAACGAGGGGGCGGAATCTGGGGCCAATGTCCTGACTTTC. This chain joins TRBV10-3 and TRBJ2-6; 7 bases are shared with TRBD1. CDR3 size: 16 residues. Germline CDR1 ENHRY, CDR2 SYGVKD.

This clonotype was found many times. An end of the junction does not agree with germline; a read error may underlie this. CDR3 sequence: CASRAGGSLAGELFF. In DNA form, the CDR3 reads TGTGCTAGCAGGGCAGGGGGCAGCTTGGCCGGGGAGCTGTTTTTT. V usage is TRBV7-7 and J usage is TRBJ2-2; 8 positions match TRBD1. This CDR3 has 15 residues. The germline V gene has CDR1 SSHAT and CDR2 FNYEAQ (reference sequence). The full variable domain, in which reference TRBV7-7 and TRBJ2-2 provide the parts outside the CDR3, is GAGVSQSPRYKVTKRGQDVTLRCDPISSHATLYWYQQALGQGPEFLTYFNYEAQPDKSGLPSDRFSAERPEGSISTLTIQRTEQRDSAMYRCASRAGGSLAGELFFGEGSRLTVL.

This clonotype was seen once. This chain joins TRBV6-2 or TRBV6-3 and TRBJ2-6; TRBD1 or TRBD2 may be the D gene (5 bases each). The CDR3 spans 13 residues. The germline V gene encodes CDR1 MNHEY and CDR2 SVGEGT. The V end lost 6 bases, the J end lost 11 bases, and 14 bases lay between the germline ends. CDR3 in DNA: TGTGCCAGCAGGGGGGTGCCCTCTGACGTCCTGACTTTC. Translation gives CASRGVPSDVLTF.

The chain has TRBV27 and TRBJ2-7, with 11 bases aligning to TRBD2. The CDR3 length is 14 residues. V lost 10 bases, J lost 7 bases, and 12 bases stayed unmatched. Germline V gene lookup returns CDR1 MNHEY and CDR2 SMNVEV (reference sequence). CDR3 bases: TGTGCCACTCCGGTAGCGGGAGGGCCTGGGGAGCAGTACTTC. Amino acids: CATPVAGGPGEQYF.

This clonotype was seen a few times. The V and J genes are TRBV5-1 and TRBJ2-1, with 11 bases fitting TRBD2. With V trimmed by 4 bases and J by 7 bases, 13 bases remained unmatched. Germline V gene sequence: CDR1 SGHRS, CDR2 YFSETQ. The CDR3 consists of 17 residues. This CDR3 reads CASSLLAGGPVLNEQFF. DNA for the CDR3: TGCGCCAGCAGCCTCTTAGCGGGAGGGCCCGTTTTAAATGAGCAGTTCTTC.

V usage is TRBV6-1 and J usage is TRBJ1-1; 8 nucleotides agree with TRBD1. V was clipped by 7 bases and J by 5 bases; unmatched bases: 3. Germline V lookup: CDR1 MNHNS, CDR2 SASEGT. The CDR3 contains 12 residues. The CDR3 DNA reads TGTGCCAGCATAACAGGGGGAACTGAAGCTTTCTTT. The encoded protein is CASITGGTEAFF.

The chain is built from TRBV7-9 and TRBJ1-6; D is ambiguous. Germline V gene sequence: CDR1 SEHNR, CDR2 FQNEAQ (reference sequence). The V gene lost 5 bases and the J gene lost 7 bases, with 9 bases spanning the gap. CDR3 size: 13 residues. CDR3: CASSIETNSPLHF. DNA of the CDR3: TGTGCCAGCAGCATAGAGACGAATTCACCCCTCCACTTT.

This chain links TRBV27 with TRBJ2-3; possibly TRBD2 for D (5 bases). The CDR3 contains 15 residues. V dropped 3 bases and J dropped 6 bases, with 16 bases sitting between them. CDR1 and CDR2 from the germline V gene are MNHEY and SMNVEV (reference sequence). CDR3 region: CASSLSDSTGDTQYF. CDR3 DNA sequence: TGTGCCAGCAGTTTGTCGGACTCGACCGGGGATACGCAGTATTTT.

The chain uses TRBV11-2 and TRBJ2-3; TRBD1 matches at 12 bases. There are 17 residues in the CDR3. Per the germline V gene, CDR1 is SGHAT and CDR2 is FQNNGV. V gave up 4 bases and J gave up 4 bases; unmatched junction bases: 9. Here the CDR3 DNA reads TGTGCCAGCAGCTCTGTCCGGGACAGGGGGCGCGCAGATACGCAGTATTTT. As protein: CASSSVRDRGRADTQYF.

The J gene is TRBJ1-3, the V gene TRBV20-1; D gene unclear. V gave up 3 bases and J gave up 4 bases, with 13 bases separating them. Germline V gene lookup returns CDR1 DFQATT and CDR2 SNEGSKA (reference sequence). The CDR3 contains 14 residues. CDR3 sequence: CSASQAGSGNTIYF. The DNA for the CDR3 is TGCAGTGCTAGTCAAGCGGGGTCAGGAAACACCATATATTTT.

The gene calls are TRBV25-1 and TRBJ2-7, with 9 nucleotides matching TRBD1. The V gene end was trimmed by 1 base and the J gene end by 2 bases; junction bases not matched to a gene: 12. Germline lookup yields CDR1 MGHDK and CDR2 SYGVNS. CDR3 size: 18 residues. The CDR3: CASSESPRGWTGAYEQYF. Written as DNA, the CDR3 is TGTGCCAGCAGTGAATCTCCAAGAGGATGGACAGGGGCCTACGAGCAGTACTTC.

This clonotype was observed a handful of times. The chain employs TRBV6-2 or TRBV6-3 and TRBJ2-3, with D unresolved. With 5 bases removed from V and 1 base from J, the gap between germline ends came to 16 bases. In germline, CDR1 is MNHEY, CDR2 SVGEGT. This CDR3 is 16 amino acids long. The CDR3: CASSPGSRSGTDTQYF. The CDR3 nucleotides are TGTGCCAGCAGTCCCGGCAGCCGTAGTGGCACAGATACGCAGTATTTT.

This clonotype was observed once. The chain recombines TRBV18 with TRBJ2-1; 8 bases are shared with TRBD1. V lost 3 bases to trimming and J lost 7 bases; unmatched junction nucleotides: 5. Germline loops: CDR1 KGHSH, CDR2 LQKENI. The CDR3 has 14 amino acids. The CDR3 bases are TGTGCCAGCTCACCGAAGGACAGGGAAAATGAGCAGTTCTTC. This encodes CASSPKDRENEQFF.

There are a few counts of this clonotype. V gene TRBV7-9 combines with J gene TRBJ1-1; D possibly corresponds to TRBD1 (6 bases). The CDR3 loop spans 12 amino acids. V lost 6 bases and J 6 bases, leaving 11 bases between the germline ends. Per the germline V gene, CDR1 is SEHNR and CDR2 is FQNEAQ (reference sequence). CDR3 sequence: CASSLPGAEAFF. In DNA form, the CDR3 reads TGTGCCAGCAGTTTGCCAGGGGCTGAAGCTTTCTTT.

This clonotype has only a few counts. The genes are TRBV6-5 and TRBJ1-4; D unclear. Germline-derived CDR1 and CDR2 are MNHEY and SVGAGI. Trimming cost V 7 bases and J 7 bases, with 13 bases left between them. There are 13 residues in the CDR3. CDR3 bases: TGTGCCAGCACGGGGAGGATGGGTGAAAAACTGTTTTTT. Translating it yields CASTGRMGEKLFF.